This T cell receptor (beta chain) was sequenced during a study of Ad26.COV2.S vaccination and SARS-CoV-2 variants. Treatment noted: 19 received Ad26.COV2.S at low or high dose, single or two shots; 5 received placebo; per-sample allocation not given. Day 63 following the first vaccine or placebo injection was when the samples were taken. The individual, an adult aged 18-55 years, was a donor in Boston. Measured with immunoSEQ multiplex PCR; TCRdb has only the in-frame clones, and not every one. Found here are about 350,000 clones, 88% of them singletons; the top ten hold around 6.4%. This CDR3 has 15 residues. V lost 5 bases, J lost 0 bases, and 11 bases lay in between. CDR1 is SNHLY, CDR2 FYNNEI, per germline.

The sequence was obtained from a person between 18 and 59 years old who received the Ad26.COV2.S COVID-19 vaccine or a placebo. The rearrangement links TRBV2 to TRBJ1-3; D not resolved. Source: peripheral blood, taken in a trial of Ad26.COV2.S vaccine versus placebo. The CDR3 here is CASSKGQNSGNTIYF. CDR3 DNA sequence: TGTGCCAGCAGTAAAGGGCAGAACTCTGGAAACACCATATATTTT.